This paragraph reports one T cell receptor (beta chain). The antigen is not known. The source of the sample is a study of siplizumab effects on memory and regulatory T cells. Germline assignment: CDR1 MDHEN and CDR2 SYDVKM. Trimming removed 7 bases at V and 1 base at J, with 4 bases between. The CDR3 totals 11 residues. Notes on the study in general: Naive T cells were seen as more diverse than memory cells and as major alloresponse contributors. No assignable naive or memory phenotype existed for roughly 80-97% of proliferating CD4+ or CD8+ clones.

Assays examined about 10^5 TCR templates per sample. Profiled with immunoSEQ multiplex PCR; TCRdb holds only in-frame clones, not every one. The sample consists of about 120,000 clones, 93% of them appearing once. The chain links TRBV28 to TRBJ1-1; D call uncertain. The receptor's source is a human donor in good health. The sequencing input was non-Treg CD4+ T cells sorted from blood. The CDR3 loop is CASTANTEAFF. The CDR3 DNA is TGTGCCAGCACGGCGAACACTGAAGCTTTCTTT.